This is a list of T cell receptor beta chains from one sample in a study of blood T cell repertoires in COVID-19. Here immunoSEQ multiplex PCR was the method, and the copy in TCRdb shows in-frame clones only, minus some. The sample consists of a few hundred thousand clones, about nine tenths of them appearing once. The specimen was peripheral blood. All receptors derive from a person aged 18 to 35 with COVID-19, enrolled during active disease. CDR3s include the opening cysteine and the closing phenylalanine or tryptophan. Each record gives: CDR3 DNA, CDR3 protein, D gene, clone size, V gene, J gene. The D gene is left open where the match is weak. Size values are once, few and many counts, or a class for expanded clones, and some rows have none.

TGTGCCAGCAGCTCCCCCCTCAGGAGCGGGATACATTACAATGAGCAGTTCTTC	CASSSPLRSGIHYNEQFF	TRBD2	.	TRBV5-8	TRBJ2-1
TGTGCCAGCAGCCAAAAACTAGCGGGAGCCTACAATGAGCAGTTCTTC	CASSQKLAGAYNEQFF	TRBD2	.	TRBV3-1/TRBV3-2	TRBJ2-1
TGCGCCAGCAGCTTGGATGCAGGGGCCACTGAAGCTTTCTTT	CASSLDAGATEAFF	.	.	TRBV5-1	TRBJ1-1
TGCGCCAGCAGACAGGGCCACTATGGCTACACCTTC	CASRQGHYGYTF	.	.	TRBV23-1	TRBJ1-2
TGTGCCAGCAGGGAGGGACAGTCCCCATACTACGAGCAGTACTTC	CASREGQSPYYEQYF	.	.	TRBV2	TRBJ2-7
TGTGCCAGTAGTGCAACCCTATACAGGGGCCACACTGAAGCTTTCTTT	CASSATLYRGHTEAFF	TRBD1	.	TRBV19	TRBJ1-1
TGTGCCAGCAGTTTAGTGGGGGGAGGTCAGCCCCAGCATTTT	CASSLVGGGQPQHF	.	.	TRBV27	TRBJ1-5
TGTGCCAGTTCCGATAGCGGGAGGCAGTACTTC	CASSDSGRQYF	TRBD2	.	TRBV6-5	TRBJ2-7
TGTGCCAGCAGCGCCGGGATCACAGATACGCAGTATTTT	CASSAGITDTQYF	.	.	TRBV6-4	TRBJ2-3
TGTGCCAGCAGTAAGACTAGCGGATACGAAGGGGGTACGCAGTATTTT	CASSKTSGYEGGTQYF	TRBD2	.	TRBV2	TRBJ2-3
TGCAGCGTTGAAGGGCAGGGGAACACTGAAGCTTTCTTT	CSVEGQGNTEAFF	.	.	TRBV29-1	TRBJ1-1
TGCGCCAGCAGCCCCCAACTAGCGGGAGGGCCGGAGACCCAGTACTTC	CASSPQLAGGPETQYF	TRBD2	.	TRBV4-1	TRBJ2-5
TGTGCCAGCAGCATCGGGTGGCCCCCGCAAGAGACCCAGTACTTC	CASSIGWPPQETQYF	.	.	TRBV14	TRBJ2-5
TGTGCCAGCAGTTACGGGCCCCTGGGAGGCGAGCAGTACTTC	CASSYGPLGGEQYF	.	.	TRBV6-5	TRBJ2-7
TGCGCCAGCAGCTTGACAGGGGGCAAGGGCTATGGCTACACCTTC	CASSLTGGKGYGYTF	TRBD1	.	TRBV5-1	TRBJ1-2
TGTGCCAGCAGTTTACCCGCAGGAAGTTCCGACGAGCAGTACTTC	CASSLPAGSSDEQYF	.	.	TRBV28	TRBJ2-7
TGTGCCAGTCGGGGTTTTGGCAATCAGCCCCAGCATTTT	CASRGFGNQPQHF	.	.	TRBV27	TRBJ1-5
TGTGCCAGCAGCACCTCGGGCGGGAGCCCCTACAATGAGCAGTTCTTC	CASSTSGGSPYNEQFF	TRBD2	.	TRBV13	TRBJ2-1
TGCGCCAGCAGCCTAGGGACAGGGGTTTCTGGAAACACCATATATTTT	CASSLGTGVSGNTIYF	TRBD1	once	TRBV4-3	TRBJ1-3
TGTGCCACCAGTGACCCTAGCGGGATTGGCGCAGATACGCAGTATTTT	CATSDPSGIGADTQYF	TRBD2	.	TRBV24-1	TRBJ2-3
TGTGCCTTCCTGCGTGAACAGGGTGTTTCCACAGATACGCAGTATTTT	CAFLREQGVSTDTQYF	.	.	TRBV2	TRBJ2-3
TGTGCCAGCAGCTTCACTAGCGGGAGTGACGAGCAGTACTTC	CASSFTSGSDEQYF	TRBD2	.	TRBV5-4	TRBJ2-7
TGTGCCAGCAGCTTGCCTCCCAGTTACGAGCAGTACTTC	CASSLPPSYEQYF	.	.	TRBV5-6	TRBJ2-7
TGTGCCAGCAGCCAATTCAACGGGGTGTACGAGCAGTACTTC	CASSQFNGVYEQYF	.	.	TRBV3-1/TRBV3-2	TRBJ2-7
TGCGCCAGCAGTGAGTCCGACAGTCTATCAGGAGGGTCACCCCTCCACTTT	CASSESDSLSGGSPLHF	.	.	TRBV10-2	TRBJ1-6
TGTGCCAGCAGCGCAGCGGGAACCGCCTACAATGAGCAGTTCTTC	CASSAAGTAYNEQFF	TRBD2	.	TRBV2	TRBJ2-1
TGTGCCAGCAGTGGGACACCTATCGAGGTCGAGCAGTACTTC	CASSGTPIEVEQYF	.	.	TRBV6-2/TRBV6-3	TRBJ2-7
TGTGCCAGCGTAGGGGCGGGAGGGCCCCCCTACGAGCAGTACTTC	CASVGAGGPPYEQYF	TRBD2	.	TRBV3-1/TRBV3-2	TRBJ2-7
TGTGCCAGCAGCCCCTTACAGGGTTCCACTGAAGCTTTCTTT	CASSPLQGSTEAFF	.	.	TRBV3-1/TRBV3-2	TRBJ1-1
TGTGCCAGCAGTGCCGAGGCAGGGGGAAATCAGCCCCAGCATTTT	CASSAEAGGNQPQHF	TRBD1	.	TRBV2	TRBJ1-5
TGTGCCTGGAGTGTATTCCCCTGGGACAGGTCGAACACTGAAGCTTTCTTT	CAWSVFPWDRSNTEAFF	TRBD1	.	TRBV30	TRBJ1-1
TGTGCCAGCAGCCGGGGACTAGCGGGAGGAAGGGTCTACAATGAGCAGTTCTTC	CASSRGLAGGRVYNEQFF	TRBD2	.	TRBV13	TRBJ2-1
TGTGCCAGTAGTGAACAGGGGATTGATGAAAAACTGTTTTTT	CASSEQGIDEKLFF	TRBD1	.	TRBV19	TRBJ1-4
TGCGCCAGCAGCCAAGGAAGCGCGGATGGCTACACCTTC	CASSQGSADGYTF	.	.	TRBV4-1	TRBJ1-2
TGCGCCACCGAACAAGGGACTAATCAGCCCCAGCATTTT	CATEQGTNQPQHF	.	.	TRBV10-2	TRBJ1-5
TGTGCCACCAGCACAGCGGACGAGCAGTACTTC	CATSTADEQYF	.	.	TRBV15	TRBJ2-7
TGTGCCAGCAGTTTATCTCGCGGGAGTATATACGAGCAGTACTTC	CASSLSRGSIYEQYF	TRBD2	.	TRBV28	TRBJ2-7
TGCGCCAGCGAGGAAACTCGGGACACTGAAGCTTTCTTT	CASEETRDTEAFF	.	.	TRBV23-1	TRBJ1-1
TGCAGCGTTGAAGAGGACTTCCGGGACTGGAGGTTTCCAGATACGCAGTATTTT	CSVEEDFRDWRFPDTQYF	.	.	TRBV29-1	TRBJ2-3
TGTGCCAGCAGTTTTTCGGCCGGGGACTCCTACGAGCAGTACTTC	CASSFSAGDSYEQYF	.	once	TRBV28	TRBJ2-7
TGTGCCAGCAGAAGACAGGGGGCTCACACAGATACGCAGTATTTT	CASRRQGAHTDTQYF	TRBD1	once	TRBV25-1	TRBJ2-3
TGTGCCAGCAGTTTATGGCGAGGTCATGAAGCTTTCTTT	CASSLWRGHEAFF	.	.	TRBV27	TRBJ1-1
TGTGCCACCAGCCAGGGTTGGAATGAGCAGTTCTTC	CATSQGWNEQFF	.	.	TRBV15	TRBJ2-1
TGTGCCAGCAGCCACGCGGGGGGCGGCATGAGCTCCTACAATGAGCAGTTCTTC	CASSHAGGGMSSYNEQFF	TRBD2	.	TRBV5-6	TRBJ2-1
TGTGCCAGCAGCTTAGGACAGGCCTTTCCCAACGAGCAGTACTTC	CASSLGQAFPNEQYF	TRBD1	.	TRBV5-5	TRBJ2-7